Shown below are 29 T cell receptor beta chains from a single sample sequenced in a study of blood T cell repertoires in COVID-19. Using immunoSEQ multiplex PCR, the repertoire was profiled, and TCRdb retains in-frame clones only, with some absent. The data contain 39,000 or so clones, more than 70% of them singletons. The sequenced sample was peripheral blood. Every receptor here comes from an elderly woman with active or convalescent COVID-19.

The chain carries TRBV27 and TRBJ1-2; 8 positions match TRBD1. The CDR3 is 14 residues long. The V gene end was trimmed by 2 bases and the J gene end by 6 bases; junction bases not matched to a gene: 5. Per germline, CDR1 MNHEY and CDR2 SMNVEV (reference sequence). CDR3 sequence (DNA): TGTGCCAGCAGTTTAGTCAGGGGGCGAGATGGCTACACCTTC. Translated: CASSLVRGRDGYTF.

This sequence joins TRBV5-1 and TRBJ2-7; 8 bases map to TRBD1. J gave up 6 bases and V 0 bases, and 2 bases lay outside the gene matches. The CDR3 has 13 amino acids. Germline CDR1 SGHRS, CDR2 YFSETQ. The CDR3 DNA reads TGCGCCAGCAGCTTGGGGGACAGGCGCGAGCAGTACTTC. This sequence encodes CASSLGDRREQYF.

V gene TRBV28 combines with J gene TRBJ1-5, with D possibly TRBD1 on 5 matching bases. Germline loops: CDR1 MDHEN, CDR2 SYDVKM. The CDR3 runs to 14 residues. V lost 6 bases to trimming and J lost 3 bases, with 12 bases between them. CDR3 DNA: TGTGCCAGCAGGGGGGGGGTTGCCAATCAGCCCCAGCATTTT. This encodes CASRGGVANQPQHF.

This chain links TRBV3-1 (or the pseudogene TRBV3-2) with TRBJ2-3; 7 bases are shared with TRBD1. In germline, CDR1 is LGHDT, CDR2 YNNKEL (reference sequence). The CDR3 is made up of 15 amino acids. J gave up 4 bases and V 3 bases, and 7 bases lay outside the gene matches. The CDR3 sequence: CASSQVTGSPDTQYF. CDR3 sequence (DNA): TGTGCCAGCAGCCAGGTGACAGGGTCCCCAGATACGCAGTATTTT.

This clone was counted between two and nine times. The chain couples TRBV7-8 to TRBJ1-1, with TRBD1 identical over 7 bases. From germline, CDR1 is SGHVS and CDR2 FQNEAQ. V gave up 0 bases and J gave up 6 bases; unmatched junction bases: 10. The CDR3 is 16 amino acids. The CDR3 loop is CASSLAGSGGKPEAFF. The CDR3 region has the DNA TGTGCCAGCAGCTTAGCTGGCTCAGGGGGGAAACCTGAAGCTTTCTTT.

This chain links TRBV2 with TRBJ2-1; D gene ambiguous. This CDR3 comprises 15 residues. V was pared by 7 bases and J by 0 bases, with 13 bases between. The V gene's germline CDR1 is SNHLY and CDR2 FYNNEI. The chain's CDR3 is CASMSGSSSYNEQFF. CDR3 nucleotides: TGTGCCAGCATGTCGGGTTCTAGCTCCTACAATGAGCAGTTCTTC.

The genes are TRBV19 and TRBJ2-1; TRBD1 aligns across 8 bases. Germline loops: CDR1 LNHDA, CDR2 SQIVND (reference sequence). The J segment lost 8 bases and the V segment lost 5 bases, leaving 20 bases of the junction unmatched. The CDR3 has 18 amino acids. CDR3 sequence: CASSPGGGWTGKGDEQFF. The CDR3 bases are TGTGCCAGTAGTCCCGGCGGAGGGTGGACAGGGAAGGGAGATGAGCAGTTCTTC.

This clone occurred once. V usage is TRBV28 and J usage is TRBJ2-3; TRBD1 aligns across 10 bases. The CDR3 length is 15 residues. J lost 5 bases, V lost 4 bases, and 6 bases had no gene match. From germline, CDR1 is MDHEN and CDR2 SYDVKM. The CDR3 DNA follows: TGTGCCAGCAGTTATCGACAGGGGGCGCAAGATACGCAGTATTTT. It codes for CASSYRQGAQDTQYF.

The chain links TRBV6-2 or TRBV6-3 to TRBJ2-7; 14 nucleotides agree with TRBD2. CDR1 is MNHEY, CDR2 SVGEGT, per germline. The CDR3 has 20 amino acids. Trimming cost V 3 bases and J 0 bases; bases outside gene matches: 13. CDR3 nucleotides: TGTGCCAGCAGTTATCCCACGACTAGCGGGAGGGACAAAAGCTCCTACGAGCAGTACTTC. Translated: CASSYPTTSGRDKSSYEQYF.

The sample holds one count of this clone. The chain couples TRBV25-1 to TRBJ1-6; no clear D. Germline V gives CDR1 MGHDK, CDR2 SYGVNS. V was trimmed by 5 bases and J by 10 bases, leaving 21 bases between them. The CDR3 contains 16 residues. This CDR3 is CASSLGGWVSESPLHF. CDR3 bases: TGTGCCAGCAGTCTCGGAGGTTGGGTTTCTGAGTCACCCCTCCACTTT.

The V and J genes are TRBV28 and TRBJ1-2; D remains unclear. Trimming took off 3 bases at V and 5 bases at J, with 7 bases between the two ends. The CDR3 length is 12 residues. Looked up from germline, CDR1 is MDHEN and CDR2 is SYDVKM. This CDR3 is CASSFREYGYTF. CDR3 in DNA: TGTGCCAGCAGTTTTAGAGAATATGGCTACACCTTC.

The chain has TRBV11-2 and TRBJ2-1; 9 bases are shared with TRBD1. J lost 4 bases, V lost 3 bases, and 7 bases had no gene match. Germline V gene lookup returns CDR1 SGHAT and CDR2 FQNNGV. CDR3 length: 16 residues. The CDR3 coding sequence is TGTGCCAGCAGCTTGACAGGGGGGGGACTATACAATGAGCAGTTCTTC. Amino acid sequence: CASSLTGGGLYNEQFF.

In nucleotides, the CDR3 is TGTGCCAGCAGCTTGAACAGGGACCCGAGGACTGAAGCTTTCTTT. Protein: CASSLNRDPRTEAFF. This sequence joins TRBV5-5 and TRBJ1-1; tentatively, D is TRBD1 (6 bases). V lost 1 base to trimming and J lost 5 bases, with 15 bases between them. This CDR3 comprises 15 residues. CDR1 is SGHKS and CDR2 is YYEKEE in the germline V gene (reference sequence).

The V gene is TRBV6-5, the J gene TRBJ2-7, with 9 nucleotides matching TRBD1. The CDR3 covers 15 residues. With 5 bases clipped from V and 4 bases from J, the junction kept 9 bases outside the gene matches. Germline lookup yields CDR1 MNHEY and CDR2 SVGAGI. The CDR3 here is CASSTGGAQGYEQYF. In nucleotides, the CDR3 is TGTGCCAGCAGTACAGGGGGCGCGCAAGGATACGAGCAGTACTTC.

The chain uses TRBV7-3 and TRBJ2-3; TRBD1 aligns across 9 bases. The CDR3 spans 15 residues. CDR1 SGHTA and CDR2 FQGTGA come from the germline V gene. The V segment lost 5 bases and the J segment 3 bases; nucleotides outside the gene matches: 6. The CDR3 nucleotides read TGTGCCAGCAGCGGAGGACAGGGGATGACAGATACGCAGTATTTT. This encodes CASSGGQGMTDTQYF.

The CDR3 region is CASSSGQPEAFF. In DNA, the CDR3 is TGTGCCAGCTCATCGGGACAGCCGGAAGCTTTCTTT. This rearrangement joins TRBV18 to TRBJ1-1, with 7 bases matching TRBD1. V lost 5 bases, J lost 8 bases, and 5 bases stayed unmatched. Germline V lookup: CDR1 KGHSH, CDR2 LQKENI. The CDR3 length is 12 residues.

The CDR3 DNA reads TGTGCCAGCAGCCCCAGGGGACATAGCAATCAGCCCCAGCATTTT. This sequence encodes CASSPRGHSNQPQHF. V and J are TRBV7-9 and TRBJ1-5, with a weak D call TRBD1 (6 bases). This CDR3 has 15 amino acids. The germline V gene has CDR1 SEHNR and CDR2 FQNEAQ (reference sequence). Deletions cut 5 bases from V and 0 bases from J, with 11 bases between.

V and J are TRBV11-2 and TRBJ2-1; 7 nucleotides align to TRBD2. Germline lookup yields CDR1 SGHAT and CDR2 FQNNGV. V shed 1 base and J 3 bases; nucleotides not matched to a gene: 3. The CDR3 is made up of 15 amino acids. CDR3 bases: TGTGCCAGCAGCTTAGGGGGGGGGAACTACAATGAGCAGTTCTTC. Translating it yields CASSLGGGNYNEQFF.

The chain uses TRBV5-1 and TRBJ2-7, with 8 bases matching TRBD2. CDR1 and CDR2 from the germline V gene are SGHRS and YFSETQ. The CDR3 consists of 12 residues. The V and J ends lost 7 bases and 3 bases, in that order; junction bases with no gene match: 3. The CDR3 bases are TGCGCCAGCCGGGAGGGAGGCTACGAGCAGTACTTC. This encodes CASREGGYEQYF.

This sequence joins TRBV3-1 (or the pseudogene TRBV3-2) and TRBJ2-7; 11 nucleotides line up with TRBD2. Germline CDR1 is LGHDT and CDR2 is YNNKEL (reference sequence). The CDR3 is 15 residues long. The trim removed 4 bases at V and 2 bases at J, leaving 4 bases unmatched. Here the CDR3 DNA reads TGTGCCAGCAGCCGGGGGGGACTAGCGGCCTACGAGCAGTACTTC. Translation gives CASSRGGLAAYEQYF.

This clone has a single count. This chain connects TRBV6-6 to TRBJ2-1; D is perhaps TRBD1 (6 bases). This CDR3 is 13 amino acids long. Germline V gives CDR1 MNHNY, CDR2 SVGAGI (reference sequence). V dropped 10 bases and J dropped 12 bases, with 22 bases sitting between them. CDR3 nucleotides: TGTGCCACCGGGACCGGGACACAAACTTGGCAGTTCTTC. This codes for CATGTGTQTWQFF.

The CDR3: CASSPPGTRGEQYF. As DNA, the CDR3 is TGTGCCAGCTCACCACCCGGGACTAGGGGTGAGCAGTACTTC. The rearrangement joins TRBV18 to TRBJ2-7; TRBD2 agrees at 8 bases. The CDR3 totals 14 residues. J gave up 7 bases and V 0 bases, and 5 bases lay outside the gene matches. Per the germline V gene, CDR1 is KGHSH and CDR2 is LQKENI.

J is TRBJ2-1 and V is TRBV14, with 12 nucleotides matching TRBD2. The CDR3 contains 16 residues. V lost 1 base to trimming and J lost 5 bases; unmatched junction nucleotides: 3. The germline gives CDR1 SGHDN, CDR2 FVKESK. The CDR3 region is CASSQVGTSGHNEQFF. The CDR3, as DNA: TGTGCCAGCAGCCAAGTGGGGACTAGCGGGCACAATGAGCAGTTCTTC.

J is TRBJ1-3 and V is TRBV4-1; 9 positions match TRBD1. The germline gives CDR1 MGHRA, CDR2 YSYEKL. V gave up 3 bases and J gave up 4 bases; unmatched junction bases: 7. This CDR3 region has 16 residues. The CDR3 sequence: CASSQGGQGGGNTIYF. The DNA of the CDR3 is TGCGCCAGCAGCCAGGGGGGACAGGGAGGAGGAAACACCATATATTTT.

The CDR3 reads CASSFRGSQPQHF. CDR3 bases: TGTGCCAGCAGTTTCAGGGGGAGTCAGCCCCAGCATTTT. The rearrangement links TRBV27 to TRBJ1-5, with TRBD1 identical over 7 bases. Germline V lookup: CDR1 MNHEY, CDR2 SMNVEV (reference sequence). Trimming at V came to 3 bases and at J to 6 bases, leaving 2 bases not matched to a gene. This CDR3 is built from 13 residues.

The sample holds one count of this clone. The rearrangement links TRBV19 to TRBJ1-2; the match to TRBD1 covers 8 bases. V shed 10 bases, J shed 2 bases, and the junction held 3 bases outside the gene matches. The CDR3 loop spans 12 amino acids. Germline CDR1 is LNHDA and CDR2 is SQIVND (reference sequence). In DNA form, the CDR3 reads TGTGCCACTAGACAGGGGAACTATGGCTACACCTTC. Translating gives CATRQGNYGYTF.

The V and J genes are TRBV5-1 and TRBJ2-1; 10 positions agree with TRBD1. The CDR3 is made up of 15 amino acids. The V segment lost 4 bases and the J segment 3 bases; nucleotides outside the gene matches: 4. CDR1 and CDR2 from the germline V gene are SGHRS and YFSETQ. In nucleotides, the CDR3 is TGCGCCAGCAGCACGGACAGGGGGGACTACAATGAGCAGTTCTTC. This sequence encodes CASSTDRGDYNEQFF. Variable domain in full (rest from reference TRBV5-1 and TRBJ2-1): KAGVTQTPRYLIKTRGQQVTLSCSPISGHRSVSWYQQTPGQGLQFLFEYFSETQRNKGNFPGRFSGRQFSNSRSEMNVSTLELGDSALYLCASSTDRGDYNEQFFGPGTRLTVL.

J is TRBJ1-2 and V is TRBV6-6, with D perhaps TRBD1 (5 bases). There are 14 residues in the CDR3. Germline V gene data show CDR1 as MNHNY and CDR2 as SVGAGI (reference sequence). The V end lost 9 bases, the J end lost 7 bases, and 21 bases lay between the germline ends. CDR3 sequence (DNA): TGTGCCAGTAGCCAAATGGGGGGGATGAGTGGCTACACCTTC. Translated: CASSQMGGMSGYTF.

This chain connects TRBV7-6 to TRBJ2-1; 7 positions agree with TRBD2. The CDR3 runs 15 residues. V was pared by 3 bases and J by 5 bases, with 7 bases of the junction left unmatched. Per germline, CDR1 SGHVS and CDR2 FNYEAQ. CDR3 region: CASSFSGPTDNEQFF. For the CDR3, the DNA is TGTGCCAGCAGCTTTAGCGGGCCCACGGACAATGAGCAGTTCTTC.